A selection of T cell receptor beta chains follows, all from one sample in a study of siplizumab effects on memory and regulatory T cells. Sequenced by immunoSEQ multiplex PCR; TCRdb stores in-frame clones only, minus some. The sample yields about 52,000 clones, 95% to 98% seen once. The sample comprised naive CD4+ T cells sorted from blood. Receptors were obtained from a human donor in good health. Each CDR3 is given with its conserved first and last residue. D genes are given only for firm matches. Size is omitted from some rows. Given values are once, few, many or a class for expanded clones.

NA	TRBV15	TRBJ2-7	NA	TGTGCCACCAGCAGAGATCTTTATTCCGGGGTATTTTTATACTTC	CATSRDLYSGVFLYF
NA	TRBV7-2	TRBJ2-3	NA	TGTGCCAGCAGCTTAGGGAGAGGGTACACAGATACGCAGTATTTT	CASSLGRGYTDTQYF
NA	TRBV28	TRBJ2-4	TRBD2	TGTGCCAGCAGTTCGACTAGCGGGATAGCCAAAAACATTCAGTACTTC	CASSSTSGIAKNIQYF
NA	TRBV6-5	TRBJ1-5	TRBD1	TGTGCCAGCAGTAAAGACAGGGGGCGAGATCAGCCCCAGCATTTT	CASSKDRGRDQPQHF
NA	TRBV28	TRBJ2-5	NA	TGTGCCAGCAGTTGGGGGGCAGGGGCCCCCTACTACCAAGAGACCCAGTACTTC	CASSWGAGAPYYQETQYF
NA	TRBV25-1	TRBJ1-1	NA	TGTGCCAGCAGTGAATTAAGTGATCTCATGAACACTGAAGCTTTCTTT	CASSELSDLMNTEAFF
NA	TRBV18	TRBJ1-5	NA	TGTGCCAGCTCACCTAGGCCAGGGGATAGCGACAATCAGCCCCAGCATTTT	CASSPRPGDSDNQPQHF
NA	TRBV10-3	TRBJ1-2	NA	TGTGCCATCAGTGAGAAACCGGCTGTCTATGGCTACACCTTC	CAISEKPAVYGYTF
once	TRBV25-1	TRBJ2-7	NA	TGTGCCAGCAGTGACGTCAAGACAGGCCAAACCTACGAGCAGTACTTC	CASSDVKTGQTYEQYF
NA	TRBV18	TRBJ2-5	NA	TGTGCCAGCTCAAAACCGGGACGAGGGGAGACCCAGTACTTC	CASSKPGRGETQYF
NA	TRBV7-9	TRBJ2-1	TRBD1	TGTGCCAGCAGCTTAGGCCGGGACAGGGGGACTTTACCCTACAATGAGCAGTTCTTC	CASSLGRDRGTLPYNEQFF
NA	TRBV6-5	TRBJ2-3	TRBD2	TGTGCCAGCAAAAAGCGGGGAAGCACAGATACGCAGTATTTT	CASKKRGSTDTQYF
NA	TRBV19	TRBJ2-7	NA	TGTGCCAGTAGTATAGGAAACTACGAGCAGTACTTC	CASSIGNYEQYF
NA	TRBV19	TRBJ2-1	TRBD1	TGTGCCAGTAGTATCATGCAGGGGGACAATGAGCAGTTCTTC	CASSIMQGDNEQFF
NA	TRBV30	TRBJ2-5	NA	TGTGCCTCAGATGTTCGGGAGACCCAGTACTTC	CASDVRETQYF
NA	TRBV4-2	TRBJ1-1	NA	TGTGCCAGCAGCCAAGCCCGGGGCTCTGAAGCTTTCTTT	CASSQARGSEAFF
NA	TRBV7-3	TRBJ2-3	TRBD1	TGTGCCAGCAGCGCGGGACAGGGCTCAGATACGCAGTATTTT	CASSAGQGSDTQYF
NA	TRBV13	TRBJ2-1	NA	TGTGCCAGCAGCTTAGTCCCCGTCTCCTACAATGAGCAGTTCTTC	CASSLVPVSYNEQFF
NA	TRBV7-2	TRBJ1-2	NA	TGTGCCAGCAGCGTCGAGGGGAACTGGCTCTATGGCTACACCTTC	CASSVEGNWLYGYTF
NA	TRBV2	TRBJ1-5	NA	TGTGCCAGCAGTGAAGGTGTGGGCAGGGTGTGGGATCAGCCCCAGCATTTT	CASSEGVGRVWDQPQHF
NA	TRBV28	TRBJ2-2	TRBD2	TGTGCCAGCAGTACCGGCGGGGGGCGGGCTAGGGGCACCGGGGAGCTGTTTTTT	CASSTGGGRARGTGELFF
NA	TRBV27	TRBJ1-5	NA	TGTGCCAGCAGTTTTAGCTGGGGCAATCAGCCCCAGCATTTT	CASSFSWGNQPQHF
NA	TRBV5-1	TRBJ2-7	TRBD1	TGCGCCAGCAGCTTTGCTTTGGGACAGGTCCCTACTGGGGAGTACTTC	CASSFALGQVPTGEYF
NA	TRBV14	TRBJ2-2	NA	TGTGCCAGCAGCCAAGTTTCCGGAACCGGGGAGCTGTTTTTT	CASSQVSGTGELFF
NA	TRBV19	TRBJ1-6	TRBD1	TGTGCCAGTAGTATAGGGACAGGGCGGAATTCACCCCTCCACTTT	CASSIGTGRNSPLHF
NA	TRBV6-5	TRBJ1-5	NA	TGTGCCAGCACCGAAGGACAGCTCAATCAGCCCCAGCATTTT	CASTEGQLNQPQHF
NA	TRBV11-3	TRBJ1-1	TRBD1	TGTGCCAGCAGCCCAGGGGGGCGGAAGAACACTGAAGCTTTCTTT	CASSPGGRKNTEAFF
NA	TRBV5-4	TRBJ2-7	NA	TGTGCCAGCAGCTTGGAGATATTCTACGAGCAGTACTTC	CASSLEIFYEQYF
NA	TRBV5-6	TRBJ1-2	NA	TGTGCCAGCAGCAGAGGGTTGAACAGGCCTTATGGCTACACCTTC	CASSRGLNRPYGYTF
NA	TRBV7-9	TRBJ2-5	TRBD2	TGTGCCAGCAGCTTAGCAGGGACTAGCGGAGTCCAAGAGACCCAGTACTTC	CASSLAGTSGVQETQYF
NA	TRBV6-5	TRBJ2-7	NA	TGTGCCAGCAGCAACAGGGCCAAATACGAGCAGTACTTC	CASSNRAKYEQYF
NA	TRBV15	TRBJ2-7	NA	TGTGCCACCAGCAGAAGTTCTCGTTCCTACGAGCAGTACTTC	CATSRSSRSYEQYF
NA	TRBV5-4	TRBJ2-2	NA	TGTGCCAGCAGCTTGGAGAGGACCGGGGAGCTGTTTTTT	CASSLERTGELFF
NA	TRBV29-1	TRBJ1-3	NA	TGCAGCGTCGGGCAGGGCTCTGGAAACACCATATATTTT	CSVGQGSGNTIYF
NA	TRBV25-1	TRBJ2-1	NA	TGTGCCAGCAGTGAATCGGGGAGCTCCTACAATGAGCAGTTCTTC	CASSESGSSYNEQFF
NA	TRBV6-1	TRBJ1-5	TRBD1	TGTGCCAGCAGTGAATGGGCAGGGGGCCATCAGCCCCAGCATTTT	CASSEWAGGHQPQHF
NA	TRBV30	TRBJ1-3	NA	TGTGCCTGGAGTGTGGTCAGACCTGGAAACACCATATATTTT	CAWSVVRPGNTIYF
NA	TRBV5-4	TRBJ1-3	NA	TGTGCCAGCAGCTTTGATTTACGGGGAAGTGGAAACACCATATATTTT	CASSFDLRGSGNTIYF
NA	TRBV6-6	TRBJ2-1	TRBD2	TGTGCCAGCAGTTACGCGGGAGGGTACAATGAGCAGTTCTTC	CASSYAGGYNEQFF
NA	TRBV19	TRBJ2-1	NA	TGTGCCAGTAGCCTGAGCTCCTACAATGAGCAGTTCTTC	CASSLSSYNEQFF
NA	TRBV27	TRBJ2-3	TRBD2	TGTGCCTCCGCTAAGTGGCTAGCGGGAGTTCCAGATACGCAGTATTTT	CASAKWLAGVPDTQYF
once	TRBV18	TRBJ1-2	NA	TGTGCCAGCTCACCAAAGAGAAGCTTGGGCTATGGCTACACCTTC	CASSPKRSLGYGYTF
NA	TRBV5-4	TRBJ1-4	NA	TGTGCCAGCAGCTTGTCAACAGGAGATGAAAAACTGTTTTTT	CASSLSTGDEKLFF
NA	TRBV7-9	TRBJ2-7	TRBD2	TGTGCCAGCAGTGGGACTAGCGCTACCTACGAGCAGTACTTC	CASSGTSATYEQYF
NA	TRBV7-9	TRBJ1-4	NA	TGTGCCAGCAGCTCTCGGATGAATGAAAAACTGTTTTTT	CASSSRMNEKLFF
NA	TRBV18	TRBJ2-5	NA	TGTGCCAGCTCACCCTCCCCTGGGGAGACCCAGTACTTC	CASSPSPGETQYF
NA	TRBV18	TRBJ1-2	TRBD1	TGTGCCAGCTCACCTGACCAGGGGGCCGGCTATGGCTACACCTTC	CASSPDQGAGYGYTF
NA	TRBV12-5	TRBJ2-1	TRBD2	TGTGCTAGTGGTTTTCTGGGCGGGAGGCGGGGTGAGCAGTTCTTC	CASGFLGGRRGEQFF
NA	TRBV30	TRBJ2-7	NA	TGTGCCTGGAGTGTAATCAGTGGGACACCCCGGGTGGAGCAGTACTTC	CAWSVISGTPRVEQYF
NA	TRBV10-3	TRBJ2-5	TRBD2	TGTGCCATCAGAAAGGCGGGAGAGAGAGAGACCCAGTACTTC	CAIRKAGERETQYF
NA	TRBV29-1	TRBJ1-2	TRBD1	TGCAGCGTCGATGGACAGGGCGGCTATGGCTACACCTTC	CSVDGQGGYGYTF
NA	TRBV12-5	TRBJ2-1	TRBD2	TGTGCTAGTGGCCCTCGACTAGCGGGAAACTACAATGAGCAGTTCTTC	CASGPRLAGNYNEQFF
NA	TRBV6-4	TRBJ2-7	TRBD1	TGTGCCAGCATCGGGGAGACAGGGGTGGCCTGCGAGCAGTACTTC	CASIGETGVACEQYF
NA	TRBV2	TRBJ1-4	NA	TGTGCCAGCTCGAGGGAGGACAGAGTGGGCGAAAAACTGTTTTTT	CASSREDRVGEKLFF
NA	TRBV2	TRBJ2-7	TRBD1	TGTGCCGGAACCGGGACAGGGGGTCAGCAGTACTTC	CAGTGTGGQQYF